One TCR beta chain is described in this entry. This clone's antigen is unknown. The record has no base qualities; no much larger clone is one base away. The trial excluded patients who had a history of autoimmune disease or who were on systemic immunosuppression. Peripheral blood for TCR sequencing was collected from all dose cohorts at baseline, on cycle 4 day 1, and on cycle 7 day 1. The samples were taken from a phase I, first-in-human, multicenter, open-label dose-escalation trial of ivuxolimab. The trial enrolled adults with locally advanced or metastatic head and neck squamous cell, hepatocellular, melanoma or renal cell carcinoma. Before TCR sequencing, CD4+ T cells and CD8+ T cells from peripheral blood were sorted into separate populations. To sequence the TCRbeta CDR3 region, genomic DNA was isolated from the sorted cells. The immunoSEQ Assay was used to sequence the TCRbeta CDR3 regions. TCRdb re-hosts the immuneACCESS table, in-frame sequences only. Its copies lack some clones; in the studies checked, an unresolved V gene accounts for under half of them, and the cause for the rest is not known. A total of over 40,000 clones appear in this sample, 75% to 90% of them only once. The ten largest clonotypes hold under 7% of the sample.

V loses 8 bases, J loses 0 bases, and the germline ends lie 13 bases apart. The CDR3 starts with the cysteine, ends with the phenylalanine, and has 15 residues. The sequence is cut down to CDR3 DNA, 45 bases in frame from base 1. CDR1 and CDR2, looked up from the germline V gene, are MNHEY and SVGAGI. This entry comes from a study of OX40 agonist ivuxolimab in advanced cancers. Describing the broader study: Ivuxolimab was a fully human IgG2 agonistic monoclonal antibody targeting the costimulatory receptor OX40 (CD134). Three dose-escalation patients achieved partial responses, one with hepatocellular carcinoma and two with cutaneous melanoma. Intravenous ivuxolimab was administered to patients every 2 weeks at six dose levels: 0.01, 0.1, 0.3, 1.5, 3 and 10 mg/kg. Patients were allowed to have had prior anti-PD-1, anti-PD-L1 or anti-CTLA-4 therapy, and 40% of the dose-escalation patients had been treated with checkpoint inhibitors. In the dose-escalation cohort, around four fifths of patients were male, and the mean age was 60 years with a range of roughly 23 to 79. Of the roughly 52 dose-escalation patients, hepatocellular carcinoma was present in 19, melanoma in around 15, renal cell carcinoma in 9 and head and neck cancer in 9. The paper describes the monotherapy dose-escalation part (N of about 47 patients) of the phase I trial of ivuxolimab. Peripheral TCRbeta sequencing aimed to test whether ivuxolimab altered TCR sequence diversity and caused clonal T-cell expansion.

What the study reported, not specific to this receptor: After ivuxolimab, more expanded clones were found on average in CD8+ T cells than in CD4+ T cells. Clonal expansion of both CD4+ and CD8+ blood T cells was observed from baseline to week 6 at doses 0.1 to 3.0 mg/kg. Antigen specificity was not determined for the clonally expanded peripheral T cells. Low levels of normalized T-cell clonal expansion were also seen in some patients who did not respond. In the 0.1-3.0 mg/kg groups, partial responders were among the patients with the lowest normalized peripheral clonal expansion, particularly in CD8+ T cells.

The chain was built from TRBV6-5 and TRBJ1-4; no D gene is confidently identified. The origin of this receptor is an adult with an advanced solid tumor such as melanoma, head and neck, liver or kidney cancer. The sequenced sample was CD4+ or CD8+ T cells sorted from blood, obtained in a trial of the OX40 agonist ivuxolimab. The nucleotide sequence is TGTGCCAGCTCTCCTTCACCTGCAACTAATGAAAAACTGTTTTTT. This yields the protein CASSPSPATNEKLFF.